The 19 T cell receptor beta chains in this list originate from one sample, sequenced in a study of cytomegalovirus exposure and HLA in healthy donors. The PCR ran on 60 Vbeta and 13 Jbeta primers. Sequencing was performed with immunoSEQ multiplex PCR; in TCRdb, only in-frame clones are kept and a portion is missing. Of 200,000 to 250,000 clones in the sample, approximately 79% were seen once. The sequenced sample was PBMCs. These receptors came from a man over 45 in good health and CMV-seronegative.

This clone turned up a few times. This sequence joins TRBV6-5 and TRBJ1-2; 7 nucleotides match TRBD1. Germline loops: CDR1 MNHEY, CDR2 SVGAGI. The CDR3 is 14 amino acids. V trimming: 6 bases; J trimming: 6 bases; junction bases outside the gene matches: 10. CDR3 residues: CASRKQGNWNGYTF. CDR3 sequence (DNA): TGTGCCAGCAGGAAACAGGGGAATTGGAATGGCTACACCTTC.

This clone was picked up one time. V and J are TRBV5-4 and TRBJ1-5; D call uncertain. Trimming stripped 0 bases from V and 4 bases from J, with 8 bases between. The CDR3 sequence is 14 residues long. The V gene's germline CDR1 is SGHNT and CDR2 YYREEE (reference sequence). The DNA for the CDR3 is TGTGCCAGCAGCTTGGACCCCCAGAATCAGCCCCAGCATTTT. It encodes CASSLDPQNQPQHF.

This chain uses TRBV28 with TRBJ1-2, with 9 bases fitting TRBD1. V shed 4 bases, J shed 8 bases, and the junction held 8 bases outside the gene matches. In germline, CDR1 is MDHEN, CDR2 SYDVKM. This CDR3 contains 14 residues. The CDR3 nucleotides are TGTGCCAGCAGTTCCTGGACAGGGGTACGGGGCTACACCTTC. Amino acid sequence: CASSSWTGVRGYTF.

This rearrangement joins TRBV5-1 to TRBJ2-7; a weak D match, TRBD1 (7 bases). This CDR3 spans 15 amino acids. Germline CDR1 and CDR2: SGHRS and YFSETQ. V shed 3 bases and J shed 2 bases, with 15 bases lying between them. CDR3 sequence (DNA): TGCGCCAGCAGCTGGGGGGACAGCCGAGCCTACGAGCAGTACTTC. It specifies CASSWGDSRAYEQYF. Variable domain in full (rest from reference TRBV5-1 and TRBJ2-7): KAGVTQTPRYLIKTRGQQVTLSCSPISGHRSVSWYQQTPGQGLQFLFEYFSETQRNKGNFPGRFSGRQFSNSRSEMNVSTLELGDSALYLCASSWGDSRAYEQYFGPGTRLTVT.

The rearrangement links TRBV18 to TRBJ1-4; tentative D call: TRBD1 (6 bases). Deletions cut 4 bases from V and 7 bases from J, with 16 bases between. CDR3 size: 15 residues. Germline V gene data show CDR1 as KGHSH and CDR2 as LQKENI. CDR3 DNA sequence: TGTGCCAGCTCACGAGACCCAGGGGTGGTTGAAAAACTGTTTTTT. Translated, it gives CASSRDPGVVEKLFF.

This chain links TRBV7-9 with TRBJ2-1, with TRBD2 matching 7 bases. The ends lost 5 bases at V and 8 bases at J; junction bases unmatched: 12. The CDR3 is 15 residues long. Germline CDR1 and CDR2: SEHNR and FQNEAQ (reference sequence). The CDR3 region is CASSVASGGGDEQFF. CDR3 coding DNA: TGTGCCAGCAGCGTCGCTAGCGGAGGCGGGGATGAGCAGTTCTTC.

The V and J genes are TRBV4-2 and TRBJ1-1; D possibly corresponds to TRBD1 (5 bases). Trimming left V 2 bases short and J 1 base short, with 14 bases between. Looked up from germline, CDR1 is LGHNA and CDR2 is YNFKEQ. The CDR3 loop spans 16 amino acids. The CDR3 is CASSQPRGLGNTEAFF. The CDR3 coding sequence is TGTGCCAGCAGCCAACCCCGGGGGTTGGGGAACACTGAAGCTTTCTTT.

A single count supports this clone. The V and J genes are TRBV28 and TRBJ2-7; 10 nucleotides line up with TRBD2. The CDR3 loop spans 13 amino acids. In germline, CDR1 is MDHEN, CDR2 SYDVKM. V lost 6 bases, J lost 2 bases, and 1 base stayed unmatched. CDR3 sequence reads: CASSSGRAYEQYF. DNA for the CDR3: TGTGCCAGCAGCAGCGGGAGGGCCTACGAGCAGTACTTC.

This chain uses TRBV18 with TRBJ2-1, with 10 bases aligning to TRBD1. Germline V lookup: CDR1 KGHSH, CDR2 LQKENI. The CDR3 sequence is 15 residues long. The J segment lost 5 bases and the V segment lost 2 bases, leaving 3 bases of the junction unmatched. The CDR3 DNA reads as TGTGCCAGCTCACCAAGACAGGGGGCTAACAATGAGCAGTTCTTC. It encodes CASSPRQGANNEQFF. Together with reference TRBV18 and TRBJ2-1, the CDR3 gives the full variable domain: NAGVMQNPRHLVRRRGQEARLRCSPMKGHSHVYWYRQLPEEGLKFMVYLQKENIIDESGMPKERFSAEFPKEGPSILRIQQVVRGDSAAYFCASSPRQGANNEQFFGPGTRLTVL.

This chain uses TRBV6-1 with TRBJ2-1, with 10 bases fitting TRBD2. The CDR3 runs 17 residues. With V trimmed by 4 bases and J by 5 bases, 11 bases remained unmatched. CDR1 and CDR2 from the germline V gene are MNHNS and SASEGT. CDR3 in amino acids: CASSVPPLGLADNEQFF. The DNA of the CDR3 is TGTGCCAGCAGTGTCCCCCCCCTAGGACTAGCGGACAATGAGCAGTTCTTC.

The chain joins TRBV6-6 to TRBJ2-4; 11 bases map to TRBD1. Germline loops: CDR1 MNHNY, CDR2 SVGAGI (reference sequence). Trimming removed 10 bases from V and 8 bases from J; junction bases left unmatched: 10. The length of the CDR3 is 14 residues. The CDR3 DNA is TGTGCCACAGGACAGGGGGCTTCTTTGGACATTCAGTACTTC. This gives the protein CATGQGASLDIQYF.

The genes are TRBV5-6 and TRBJ1-3; 7 nucleotides line up with TRBD1. The CDR3 is made up of 16 amino acids. With V trimmed by 4 bases and J by 0 bases, 7 bases remained unmatched. Per the germline V gene, CDR1 is SGHDT and CDR2 is YYEEEE. The CDR3 reads CASSLTQGYSGNTIYF. CDR3 bases: TGTGCCAGCAGCCTAACACAGGGGTACTCTGGAAACACCATATATTTT.

This clone was seen once. Different DNA sequences within this sample yield the same CDR3. V is TRBV29-1 and J is TRBJ1-1; 9 positions agree with TRBD1. Per the germline V gene, CDR1 is SQVTM and CDR2 is ANQGSEA. The CDR3 consists of 13 residues. After removal of 7 bases from V and 4 bases from J, the junction contained 7 bases not matched to a gene. CDR3: CSGGQGRGTEAFF. Written as DNA, the CDR3 is TGCAGCGGAGGACAGGGGAGGGGCACTGAAGCTTTCTTT.

The chain is built from TRBV28 and TRBJ2-7; D not certain. The CDR3 is 15 residues long. CDR1 and CDR2 (germline): MDHEN, SYDVKM. The V and J ends lost 6 bases and 1 base respectively, with 16 bases between them. CDR3: CASSPTRSPSYEQYF. The DNA for the CDR3 is TGTGCCAGCAGCCCTACTCGTTCACCTTCCTACGAGCAGTACTTC.

The chain employs TRBV7-8 and TRBJ1-1; D perhaps matches TRBD1 (5 bases). Germline CDR1 and CDR2: SGHVS and FQNEAQ. Trimming took 5 bases from V and 5 from J, leaving 15 bases between them. This CDR3 is 14 amino acids long. CDR3 amino acids: CASSLGHLGTEAFF. CDR3 coding DNA: TGTGCCAGCAGCCTTGGACACCTGGGGACTGAAGCTTTCTTT. The full variable domain, completed using reference TRBV7-8 and TRBJ1-1, is GAGVSQSPRYKVAKRGQDVALRCDPISGHVSLFWYQQALGQGPEFLTYFQNEAQLDKSGLPSDRFFAERPEGSVSTLKIQRTQQEDSAVYLCASSLGHLGTEAFFGQGTRLTVV.

The chain carries TRBV5-1 and TRBJ2-7; 14 nucleotides line up with TRBD2. CDR1 SGHRS and CDR2 YFSETQ come from the germline V gene. The CDR3 totals 15 residues. V lost 0 bases, J lost 12 bases, and 8 bases stayed unmatched. The CDR3 DNA sequence: TGCGCCAGCAGCTTGGATGGGACTAGCGGGAGAGTTCCGTACTTC. Translation: CASSLDGTSGRVPYF.

The V and J genes are TRBV19 and TRBJ1-2; D perhaps matches TRBD1 (5 bases). The CDR3 contains 15 residues. In germline, CDR1 is LNHDA, CDR2 SQIVND (reference sequence). The V and J ends lost 0 bases and 8 bases respectively, with 16 bases between them. The CDR3 DNA is TGTGCCAGTAGTATAGATCGGGGGGGTCCGCAAGGCTACACCTTC. As protein: CASSIDRGGPQGYTF. Supplemented by reference TRBV19 and TRBJ1-2, the full variable domain reads DGGITQSPKYLFRKEGQNVTLSCEQNLNHDAMYWYRQDPGQGLRLIYYSQIVNDFQKGDIAEGYSVSREKKESFPLTVTSAQKNPTAFYLCASSIDRGGPQGYTFGSGTRLTVV.

This clone came up once. The rearrangement joins TRBV19 to TRBJ2-3; D not certain. The germline gives CDR1 LNHDA, CDR2 SQIVND (reference sequence). This CDR3 is 13 amino acids long. Trimming left V 5 bases short and J 11 bases short, with 17 bases between. The CDR3 nucleotides read TGTGCCAGTAGTGCTACGGTTCAGGTTGGGCAGTATTTT. Protein: CASSATVQVGQYF.

On this clone: The junction shows a germline mismatch at one end, possibly a read error. V and J are TRBV6-1 and TRBJ2-7, with 10 bases matching TRBD2. Per the germline V gene, CDR1 is MNHNS and CDR2 is SASEGT. The CDR3 is 15 amino acids. CDR3 amino acids: CASSTRLAGSDEQYF. The DNA of the CDR3 is TGTGCCAGCAGTACGCGACTAGCGGGCTCCGACGAGCAGTACTTC.